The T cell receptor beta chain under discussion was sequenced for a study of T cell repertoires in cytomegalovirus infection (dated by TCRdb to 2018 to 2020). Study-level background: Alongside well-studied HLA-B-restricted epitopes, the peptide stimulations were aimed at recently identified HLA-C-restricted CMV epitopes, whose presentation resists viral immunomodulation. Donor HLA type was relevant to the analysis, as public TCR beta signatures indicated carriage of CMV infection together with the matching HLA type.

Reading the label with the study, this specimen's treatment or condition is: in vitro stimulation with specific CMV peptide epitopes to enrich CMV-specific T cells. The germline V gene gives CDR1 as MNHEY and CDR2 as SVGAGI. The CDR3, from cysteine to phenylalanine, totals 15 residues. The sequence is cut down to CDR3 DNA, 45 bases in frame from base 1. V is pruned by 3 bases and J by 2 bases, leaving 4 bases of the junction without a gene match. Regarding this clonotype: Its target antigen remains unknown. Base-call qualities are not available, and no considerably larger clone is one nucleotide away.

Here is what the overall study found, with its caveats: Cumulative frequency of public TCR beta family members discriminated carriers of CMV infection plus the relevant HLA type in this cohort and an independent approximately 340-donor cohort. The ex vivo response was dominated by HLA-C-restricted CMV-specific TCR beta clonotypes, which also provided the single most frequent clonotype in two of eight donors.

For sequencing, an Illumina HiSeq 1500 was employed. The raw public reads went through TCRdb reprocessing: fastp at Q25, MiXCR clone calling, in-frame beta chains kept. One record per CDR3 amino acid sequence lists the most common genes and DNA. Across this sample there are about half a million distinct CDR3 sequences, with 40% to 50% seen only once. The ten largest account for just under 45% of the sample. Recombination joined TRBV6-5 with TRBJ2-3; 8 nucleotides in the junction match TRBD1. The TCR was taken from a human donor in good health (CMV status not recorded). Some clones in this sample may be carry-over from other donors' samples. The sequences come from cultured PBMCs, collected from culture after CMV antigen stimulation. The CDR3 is CASSYRQGATDTQYF. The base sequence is TGTGCCAGCAGTTATAGGCAGGGGGCCACAGATACGCAGTATTTT.